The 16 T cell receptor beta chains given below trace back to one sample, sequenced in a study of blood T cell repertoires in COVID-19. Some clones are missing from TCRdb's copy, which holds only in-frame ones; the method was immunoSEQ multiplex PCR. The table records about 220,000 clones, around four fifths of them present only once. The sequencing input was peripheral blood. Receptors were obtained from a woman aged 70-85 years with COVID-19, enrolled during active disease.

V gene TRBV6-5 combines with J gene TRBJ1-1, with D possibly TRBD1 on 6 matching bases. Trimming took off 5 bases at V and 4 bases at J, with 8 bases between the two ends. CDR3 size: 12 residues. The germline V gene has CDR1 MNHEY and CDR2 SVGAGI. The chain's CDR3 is CASSTGSTEAFF. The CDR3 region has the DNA TGTGCCAGCAGTACAGGGAGCACTGAAGCTTTCTTT.

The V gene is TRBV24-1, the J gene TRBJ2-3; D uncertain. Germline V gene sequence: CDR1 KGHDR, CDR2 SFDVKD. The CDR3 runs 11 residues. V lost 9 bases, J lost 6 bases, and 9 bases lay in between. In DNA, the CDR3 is TGTGCCACCGCTATACGCGATACGCAGTATTTT. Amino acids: CATAIRDTQYF.

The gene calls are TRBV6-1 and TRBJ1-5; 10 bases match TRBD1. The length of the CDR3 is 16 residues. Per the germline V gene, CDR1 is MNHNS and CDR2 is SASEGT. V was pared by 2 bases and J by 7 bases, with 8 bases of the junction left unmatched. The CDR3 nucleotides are TGTGCCAGCAGTGAACGACGGACAGGGGGACCCCAGCCCCAGCATTTT. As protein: CASSERRTGGPQPQHF.

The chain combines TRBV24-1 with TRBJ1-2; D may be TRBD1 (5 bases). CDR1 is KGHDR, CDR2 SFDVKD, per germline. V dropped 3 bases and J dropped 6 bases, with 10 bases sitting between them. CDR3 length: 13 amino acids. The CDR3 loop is CATSDPLRDGYTF. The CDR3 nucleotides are TGTGCCACCAGTGATCCACTCAGGGATGGCTACACCTTC.

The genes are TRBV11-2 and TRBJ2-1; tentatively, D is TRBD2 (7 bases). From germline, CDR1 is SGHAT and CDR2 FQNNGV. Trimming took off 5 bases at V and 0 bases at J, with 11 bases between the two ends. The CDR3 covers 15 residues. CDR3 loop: CASSPRGGSYNEQFF. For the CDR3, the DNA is TGTGCCAGCAGCCCTAGGGGGGGCTCCTACAATGAGCAGTTCTTC.

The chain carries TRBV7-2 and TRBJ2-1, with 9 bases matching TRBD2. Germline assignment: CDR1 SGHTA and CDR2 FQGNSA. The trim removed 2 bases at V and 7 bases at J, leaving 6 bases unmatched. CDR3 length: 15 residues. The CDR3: CASSLILLAGNEQFF. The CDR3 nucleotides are TGTGCCAGCAGCTTAATTCTCCTAGCGGGGAATGAGCAGTTCTTC.

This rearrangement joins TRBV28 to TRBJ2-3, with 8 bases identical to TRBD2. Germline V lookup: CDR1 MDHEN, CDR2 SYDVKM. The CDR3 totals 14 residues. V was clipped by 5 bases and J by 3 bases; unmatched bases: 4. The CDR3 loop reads CASSRTSGTDTQYF. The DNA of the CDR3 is TGTGCCAGCAGTAGAACTAGCGGAACAGATACGCAGTATTTT.

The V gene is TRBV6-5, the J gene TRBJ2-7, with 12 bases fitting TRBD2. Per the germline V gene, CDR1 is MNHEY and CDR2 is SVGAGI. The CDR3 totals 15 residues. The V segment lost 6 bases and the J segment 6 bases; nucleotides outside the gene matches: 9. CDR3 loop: CASSVRLAGVGEQYF. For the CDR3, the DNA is TGTGCCAGCAGCGTCCGACTAGCGGGAGTTGGCGAGCAGTACTTC.

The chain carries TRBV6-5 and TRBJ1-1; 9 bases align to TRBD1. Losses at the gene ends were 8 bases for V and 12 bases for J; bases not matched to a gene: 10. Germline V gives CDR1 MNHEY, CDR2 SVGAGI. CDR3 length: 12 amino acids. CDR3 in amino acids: CASSHGTGMTFF. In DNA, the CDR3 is TGTGCCAGCTCCCACGGGACAGGGATGACTTTCTTT.

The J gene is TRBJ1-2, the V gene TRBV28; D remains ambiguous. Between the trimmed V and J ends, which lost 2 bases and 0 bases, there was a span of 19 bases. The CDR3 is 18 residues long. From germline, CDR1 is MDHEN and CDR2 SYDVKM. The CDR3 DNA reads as TGTGCCAGCAGTTTAGGAGGGTCAGACCGATTAGCTAACTATGGCTACACCTTC. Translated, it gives CASSLGGSDRLANYGYTF.

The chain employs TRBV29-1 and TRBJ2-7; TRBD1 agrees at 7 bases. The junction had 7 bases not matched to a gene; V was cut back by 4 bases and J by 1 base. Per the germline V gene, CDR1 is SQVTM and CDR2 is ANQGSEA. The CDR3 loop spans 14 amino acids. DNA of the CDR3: TGCAGCGTTGTAAGGGACAGAGTTTCCTACGAGCAGTACTTC. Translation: CSVVRDRVSYEQYF.

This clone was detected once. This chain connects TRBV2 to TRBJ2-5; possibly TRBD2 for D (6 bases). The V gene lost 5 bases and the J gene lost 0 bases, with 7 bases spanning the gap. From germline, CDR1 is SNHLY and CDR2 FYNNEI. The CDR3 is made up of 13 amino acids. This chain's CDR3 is CASSRDYQETQYF. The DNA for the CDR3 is TGTGCCAGCAGTCGGGACTACCAAGAGACCCAGTACTTC. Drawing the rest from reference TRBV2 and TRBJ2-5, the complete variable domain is EPEVTQTPSHQVTQMGQEVILRCVPISNHLYFYWYRQILGQKVEFLVSFYNNEISEKSEIFDDQFSVERPDGSNFTLKIRSTKLEDSAMYFCASSRDYQETQYFGPGTRLLVL.

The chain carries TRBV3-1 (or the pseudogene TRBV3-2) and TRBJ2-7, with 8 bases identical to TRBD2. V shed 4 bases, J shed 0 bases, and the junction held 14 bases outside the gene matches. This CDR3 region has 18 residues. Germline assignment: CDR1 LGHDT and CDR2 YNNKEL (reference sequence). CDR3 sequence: CASSREGLGGWGSYEQYF. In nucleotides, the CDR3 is TGTGCCAGCAGCCGCGAGGGACTAGGAGGCTGGGGCTCCTACGAGCAGTACTTC.

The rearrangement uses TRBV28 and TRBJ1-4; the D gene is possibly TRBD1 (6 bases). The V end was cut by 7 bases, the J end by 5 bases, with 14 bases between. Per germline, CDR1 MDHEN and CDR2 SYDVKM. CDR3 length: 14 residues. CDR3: CASTPVRGNEKLFF. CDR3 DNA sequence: TGTGCCAGCACTCCCGTTAGGGGGAATGAAAAACTGTTTTTT.

The CDR3 sequence: CSVRTGIQETQYF. The CDR3, as DNA: TGCAGCGTCAGGACAGGGATTCAAGAGACCCAGTACTTC. The J gene is TRBJ2-5, the V gene TRBV29-1; 8 bases match TRBD1. Germline-derived CDR1 and CDR2 are SQVTM and ANQGSEA. This CDR3 contains 13 residues. V trimming: 6 bases; J trimming: 2 bases; junction bases outside the gene matches: 5.

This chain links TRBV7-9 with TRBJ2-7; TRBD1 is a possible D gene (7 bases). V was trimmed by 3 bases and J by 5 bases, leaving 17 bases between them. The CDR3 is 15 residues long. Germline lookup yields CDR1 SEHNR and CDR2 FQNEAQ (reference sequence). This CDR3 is CASSFTQGGVDEQYF. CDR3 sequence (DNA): TGTGCCAGCAGCTTTACCCAGGGGGGCGTCGACGAGCAGTACTTC.